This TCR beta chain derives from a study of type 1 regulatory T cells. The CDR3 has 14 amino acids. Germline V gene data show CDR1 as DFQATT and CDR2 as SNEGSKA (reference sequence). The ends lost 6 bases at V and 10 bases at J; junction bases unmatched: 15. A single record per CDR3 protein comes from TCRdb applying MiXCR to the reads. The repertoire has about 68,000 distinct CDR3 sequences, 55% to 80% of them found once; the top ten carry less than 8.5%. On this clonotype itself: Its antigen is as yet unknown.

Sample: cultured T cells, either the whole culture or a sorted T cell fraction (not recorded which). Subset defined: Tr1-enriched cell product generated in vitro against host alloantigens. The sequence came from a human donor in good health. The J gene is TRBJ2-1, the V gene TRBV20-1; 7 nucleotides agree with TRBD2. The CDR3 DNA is TGCAGTGCCACAAGCGGGGTTACCCCCTCGGAGCAGTTCTTC. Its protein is CSATSGVTPSEQFF.